The entry below describes one T cell receptor (beta chain). This sample is part of a study of blood T cell repertoires in COVID-19. Study information: Specimens from acute and convalescent COVID-19 originated in the United States, Italy and Spain. From T cells, B-cell-depleted T cells, or PBMCs came the material, which was cDNA or gDNA.

The CDR3 consists of 15 residues. V was trimmed by 4 bases and J by 0 bases, leaving 10 bases between them. The germline CDR1 and CDR2 sequences are WSHSY and SAAADI. Authors' methods: Reference gene primer amplification in the assay estimated nucleated cell counts. Repertoires were generated with immunoSEQ multiplex PCR, while TCRdb's copy carries only in-frame clones and drops some. That table is the source of V, J and clone size, and D and trimming were worked out from the DNA. The profile shows 25,000 to 30,000 clones, more than 80% of them singletons. The sample taken for sequencing was peripheral blood. This TCR was recovered from a man in his 60s with acute or convalescent COVID-19. The chain couples TRBV10-2 to TRBJ1-3; D might be TRBD1 (6 bases). The DNA of the CDR3 is TGCGCCAGCAGTGCCAGGGGAAGCTCTGGAAACACCATATATTTT. Its translation: CASSARGSSGNTIYF.